This T cell receptor beta chain was observed in a study of memory CD4+ T cells and cytomegalovirus serostatus. Produced via immunoSEQ multiplex PCR; TCRdb's table is partial and in-frame only. The profile covers about 56,000 clones, with 70% to 75% appearing a single time and about 2.4% taken by the ten largest. Germline V gene sequence: CDR1 MDHEN, CDR2 SYDVKM. CDR3 size: 14 residues. V gave up 2 bases and J gave up 7 bases, with 15 bases separating them. The sort gate was single viable CD3+CD4+CD8-CD45RO+ cells for memory CD4+ T cells. The table lists this clone with a few counts. Sequencing was done on a sample of memory CD4+ T cells from blood. The TCR comes from an adult in good health and CMV-seropositive. The genes are TRBV28 and TRBJ2-7, with D possibly TRBD1 on 6 matching bases. CDR3 bases: TGTGCCAGCAGTTTAACAGTCCAGGGGAGTGAGCAGTACTTC. Its translation: CASSLTVQGSEQYF.